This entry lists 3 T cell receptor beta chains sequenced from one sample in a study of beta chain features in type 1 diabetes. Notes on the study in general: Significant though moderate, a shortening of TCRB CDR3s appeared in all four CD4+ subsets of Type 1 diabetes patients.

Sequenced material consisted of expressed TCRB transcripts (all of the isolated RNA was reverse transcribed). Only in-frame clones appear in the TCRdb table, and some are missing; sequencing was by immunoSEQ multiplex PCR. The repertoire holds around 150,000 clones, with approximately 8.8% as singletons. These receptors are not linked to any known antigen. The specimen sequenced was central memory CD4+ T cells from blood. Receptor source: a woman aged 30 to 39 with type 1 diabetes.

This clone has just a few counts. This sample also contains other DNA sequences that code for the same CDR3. CDR3 in amino acids: CASSLTGAGNTIYF. The CDR3 nucleotides are TGTGCCAGCAGTTTAACAGGGGCTGGAAACACCATATATTTT. The rearrangement links TRBV7-9 to TRBJ1-3, with TRBD1 matching over 7 bases. The CDR3 runs to 14 residues. With 6 bases clipped from V and 2 bases from J, the junction kept 4 bases outside the gene matches. Germline lookup yields CDR1 SEHNR and CDR2 FQNEAQ (reference sequence). The whole variable domain, remainder taken from reference TRBV7-9 and TRBJ1-3, is DTGVSQNPRHKITKRGQNVTFRCDPISEHNRLYWYRQTLGQGPEFLTYFQNEAQLEKSRLLSDRFSAERPKGSFSTLEIQRTEQGDSAMYLCASSLTGAGNTIYFGEGSWLTVV.

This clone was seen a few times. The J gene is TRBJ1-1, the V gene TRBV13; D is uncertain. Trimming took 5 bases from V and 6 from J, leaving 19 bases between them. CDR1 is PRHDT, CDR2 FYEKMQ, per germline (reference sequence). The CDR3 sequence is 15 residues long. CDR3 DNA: TGTGCCAGCAGCCCCCGCGGGAGGTTAATCCCTGAAGCTTTCTTT. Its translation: CASSPRGRLIPEAFF.

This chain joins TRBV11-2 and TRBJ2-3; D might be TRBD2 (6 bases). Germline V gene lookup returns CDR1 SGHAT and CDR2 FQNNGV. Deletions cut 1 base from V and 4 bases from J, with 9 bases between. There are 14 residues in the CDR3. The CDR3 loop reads CASSLAEGPDTQYF. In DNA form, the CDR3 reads TGTGCCAGCAGCTTAGCGGAGGGGCCAGATACGCAGTATTTT.